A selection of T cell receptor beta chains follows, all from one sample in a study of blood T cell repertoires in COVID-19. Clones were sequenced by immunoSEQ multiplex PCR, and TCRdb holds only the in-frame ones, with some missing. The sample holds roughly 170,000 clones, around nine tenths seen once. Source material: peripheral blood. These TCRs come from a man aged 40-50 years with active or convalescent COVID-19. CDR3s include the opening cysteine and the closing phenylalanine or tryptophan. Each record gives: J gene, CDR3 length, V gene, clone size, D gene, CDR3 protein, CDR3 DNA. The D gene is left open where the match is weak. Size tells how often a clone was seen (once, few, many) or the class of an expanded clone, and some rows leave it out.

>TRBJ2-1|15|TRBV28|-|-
CASRPGPRSYNEQFF
TGTGCCAGCCGACCAGGGCCACGCTCCTACAATGAGCAGTTCTTC
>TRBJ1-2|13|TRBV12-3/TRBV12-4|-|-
CASSFGEFYGYTF
TGTGCCAGCAGTTTCGGAGAATTCTATGGCTACACCTTC
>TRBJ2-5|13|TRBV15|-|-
CATSTRQDGTQYF
TGTGCCACCAGCACTAGACAGGATGGGACCCAGTACTTC
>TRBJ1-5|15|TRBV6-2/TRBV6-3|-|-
CASSTWTVNNQPQHF
TGTGCCAGCAGTACCTGGACAGTCAACAATCAGCCCCAGCATTTT
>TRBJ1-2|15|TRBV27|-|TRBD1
CASSFPGHRGYGYTF
TGTGCCAGCAGTTTCCCAGGACACAGGGGCTATGGCTACACCTTC
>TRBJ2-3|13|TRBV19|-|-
CASRVRGEDTQYF
TGTGCCAGTAGGGTCAGGGGCGAGGATACGCAGTATTTT
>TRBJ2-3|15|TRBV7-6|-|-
CASSLTGKGVGTQYF
TGTGCCAGCAGCCTTACAGGGAAGGGGGTGGGTACGCAGTATTTT
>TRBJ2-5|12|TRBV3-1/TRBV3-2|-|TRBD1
CASRYRGETQYF
TGTGCCAGCAGGTACAGGGGAGAGACCCAGTACTTC
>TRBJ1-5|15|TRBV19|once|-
CASKAGPGVNQPQHF
TGTGCCAGTAAGGCAGGGCCGGGAGTCAATCAGCCCCAGCATTTT
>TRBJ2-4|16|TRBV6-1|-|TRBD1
CASSELGGLAKNIQYF
TGTGCCAGCAGTGAATTAGGGGGCTTAGCCAAAAACATTCAGTACTTC
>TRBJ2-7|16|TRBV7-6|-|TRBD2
CASSLARLAGGDEQYF
TGTGCCAGCAGCTTAGCGAGGCTAGCGGGGGGAGACGAGCAGTACTTC
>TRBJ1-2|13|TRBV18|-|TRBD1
CASSPGQNYGYTF
TGTGCCAGCTCACCGGGACAGAACTATGGCTACACCTTC
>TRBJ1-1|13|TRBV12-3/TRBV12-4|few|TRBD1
CASSSGQAVAAFF
TGTGCCAGCAGTTCGGGACAGGCGGTAGCCGCTTTCTTT
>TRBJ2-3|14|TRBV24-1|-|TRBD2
CATSQAGVRDTQYF
TGTGCCACCAGTCAAGCGGGGGTGAGGGATACGCAGTATTTT
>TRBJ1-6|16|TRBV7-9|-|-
CASRPTGSSYNSPLHF
TGTGCCAGCAGACCTACGGGGAGCTCCTATAATTCACCCCTCCACTTT
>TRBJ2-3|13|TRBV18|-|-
CASSPSGTDTQYF
TGTGCCAGCTCACCCTCGGGCACAGATACGCAGTATTTT